The 24 T cell receptor beta chains below all came from one sample that was sequenced in a study of beta chain features in type 1 diabetes. Expressed TCRB transcripts were sequenced after all isolated RNA was converted to cDNA. Only in-frame clones appear in the TCRdb table, and some are missing; sequencing was by immunoSEQ multiplex PCR. The sample has hundreds of thousands of clones; around 15% are singletons. The sample comprised naive CD4+ T cells from blood. Receptors were obtained from a man younger than 35 in good health.

The gene calls are TRBV7-2 and TRBJ2-3, with TRBD1 matching over 7 bases. Losses at the gene ends were 6 bases for V and 5 bases for J; bases not matched to a gene: 11. CDR3 size: 15 residues. Germline V gene data show CDR1 as SGHTA and CDR2 as FQGNSA. CDR3 amino acids: CASSRGRTGLDTQYF. In DNA, the CDR3 is TGTGCCAGCAGTCGGGGACGGACAGGCTTAGATACGCAGTATTTT.

The CDR3 DNA reads TGTGCCAGCAGCGCGGCGACAGCAAACTATGGCTACACCTTC. Its translation is CASSAATANYGYTF. The chain is built from TRBV5-6 and TRBJ1-2; D might be TRBD1 (5 bases). Trimming pared 4 bases from V and 2 bases from J, leaving 12 bases between. Germline assignment: CDR1 SGHDT and CDR2 YYEEEE. The CDR3 is 14 residues long.

A few counts support this clone. The chain joins TRBV15 to TRBJ2-6; no clear D gene. Looked up from germline, CDR1 is LNHNV and CDR2 is YYDKDF (reference sequence). Trimming cost V 3 bases and J 0 bases, with 6 bases left between them. This CDR3 is built from 15 residues. This CDR3 is CATSSQHSGANVLTF. The CDR3 coding sequence is TGTGCCACCAGCAGTCAGCACTCTGGGGCCAACGTCCTGACTTTC.

This rearrangement joins TRBV6-6 to TRBJ2-7, with TRBD1 identical over 7 bases. This CDR3 is built from 15 residues. Germline CDR1 and CDR2: MNHNY and SVGAGI (reference sequence). The ends lost 4 bases at V and 0 bases at J; junction bases unmatched: 6. The CDR3 bases are TGTGCCAGCAGTTCGGGACAGACGAGCTCCTACGAGCAGTACTTC. Translated, it gives CASSSGQTSSYEQYF.

There are a few counts of this clone. The genes are TRBV14 and TRBJ1-2; TRBD1 aligns across 7 bases. The germline CDR1 and CDR2 sequences are SGHDN and FVKESK. The CDR3 has 14 amino acids. With 0 bases clipped from V and 8 bases from J, the junction kept 6 bases outside the gene matches. The CDR3 nucleotides read TGTGCCAGCAGCCAAGATTTAGGGGGCCTCGGCTACACCTTC. This codes for CASSQDLGGLGYTF.

This clone was picked up a small number of times. This sequence joins TRBV28 and TRBJ1-5, with D possibly being TRBD1 (5 bases). The CDR3 is 14 amino acids. Germline V gene data show CDR1 as MDHEN and CDR2 as SYDVKM. Trimming cost V 5 bases and J 4 bases, with 12 bases left between them. CDR3 in amino acids: CASSAGSLNQPQHF. The CDR3 coding sequence is TGTGCCAGCAGTGCAGGGAGCCTGAATCAGCCCCAGCATTTT.

The chain combines TRBV6-6 with TRBJ2-1; a possible D gene is TRBD2 (6 bases). The CDR3 has 15 amino acids. Germline V CDR1 and CDR2: MNHNY, SVGAGI (reference sequence). The V and J ends lost 4 bases and 0 bases respectively, with 10 bases between them. CDR3 region: CASSSSALSYNEQFF. CDR3 sequence (DNA): TGTGCCAGCAGTTCTAGCGCCCTCTCCTACAATGAGCAGTTCTTC.

This clone was observed a few times. The chain carries TRBV30 and TRBJ1-3; D not certain. The CDR3 is 13 residues long. V was shortened by 3 bases and J by 1 base, with 7 bases between the two germline ends. Germline values: CDR1 GTSNPN, CDR2 SVGIG (reference sequence). CDR3 protein: CAWSVQSGNTIYF. DNA of the CDR3: TGTGCCTGGAGCGTACAGTCTGGAAACACCATATATTTT.

The table lists this clone with a few counts. At the DNA level, this CDR3 is encoded by other sequences in the same sample as well. The rearrangement joins TRBV6-5 to TRBJ1-4; D might be TRBD1 (5 bases). CDR1 and CDR2 (germline): MNHEY, SVGAGI. Trimming removed 0 bases at V and 3 bases at J, with 8 bases between. The CDR3 is 15 residues long. This CDR3 reads CASSYSGGANEKLFF. In nucleotides, the CDR3 is TGTGCCAGCAGTTACTCAGGAGGGGCTAATGAAAAACTGTTTTTT.

The chain employs TRBV9 and TRBJ2-7; maybe TRBD1 (6 bases). V lost 0 bases and J 2 bases, leaving 15 bases between the germline ends. Germline V gene data show CDR1 as SGDLS and CDR2 as YYNGEE. The length of the CDR3 is 16 residues. CDR3 in amino acids: CASSVGPGTMTYEQYF. DNA for the CDR3: TGTGCCAGCAGCGTAGGTCCCGGGACAATGACCTACGAGCAGTACTTC.

The chain carries TRBV14 and TRBJ2-3; 10 nucleotides align to TRBD1. Germline CDR1 and CDR2: SGHDN and FVKESK. This CDR3 has 15 residues. Germline trimming cut 4 bases from V and 4 bases from J; bases unmatched to any gene: 5. The CDR3, as DNA: TGTGCCAGCAGCCCTGCCGGGACAGGGGCAGATACGCAGTATTTT. Its protein product is CASSPAGTGADTQYF.

This clone was found a few times. The chain is built from TRBV6-6 and TRBJ1-2; perhaps TRBD1 as D (6 bases). Germline lookup yields CDR1 MNHNY and CDR2 SVGAGI (reference sequence). V lost 6 bases to trimming and J lost 7 bases, with 21 bases between them. This CDR3 is built from 15 residues. CDR3 residues: CASRPTGAPGGGYTF. CDR3 nucleotides: TGTGCCAGCAGACCGACAGGCGCCCCTGGGGGTGGCTACACCTTC.

This clone showed up just a few times. The V and J genes are TRBV28 and TRBJ1-3; D call uncertain. Trimming shortened V by 7 bases and J by 3 bases, and 16 bases separated the two germline ends. The CDR3 is made up of 15 amino acids. CDR1 is MDHEN, CDR2 SYDVKM, per germline. The CDR3 DNA sequence: TGTGCCAGCACCGCTTGGCCGGGAAGTGGAAACACCATATATTTT. Translated, it gives CASTAWPGSGNTIYF.

The CDR3 nucleotides read TGTGCCAGCAGACCACGACAGACCGGCTACAATGAGCAGTTCTTC. Its protein product is CASRPRQTGYNEQFF. This chain links TRBV28 with TRBJ2-1; D may be TRBD1 (5 bases). Deletions cut 6 bases from V and 3 bases from J, with 15 bases between. The CDR3 has 15 residues. Germline lookup yields CDR1 MDHEN and CDR2 SYDVKM.

The chain couples TRBV2 to TRBJ1-1; possible D gene TRBD1, 5 bases. The germline CDR1 and CDR2 sequences are SNHLY and FYNNEI. V was shortened by 7 bases and J by 11 bases, with 14 bases between the two germline ends. CDR3 length: 11 residues. CDR3 amino acids: CASTTDNSAFF. Written as DNA, the CDR3 is TGTGCCAGCACCACGGACAATTCGGCTTTCTTT. Filled out from reference TRBV2 and TRBJ1-1, the complete variable domain reads EPEVTQTPSHQVTQMGQEVILRCVPISNHLYFYWYRQILGQKVEFLVSFYNNEISEKSEIFDDQFSVERPDGSNFTLKIRSTKLEDSAMYFCASTTDNSAFFGQGTRLTVV.

The rearrangement joins TRBV6-4 to TRBJ2-7; D ambiguous. Germline V gene sequence: CDR1 MRHNA, CDR2 SNTAGT. The CDR3 length is 13 residues. The V end was cut by 8 bases, the J end by 0 bases, with 11 bases between. The CDR3 sequence is CASSAQFSYEQYF. CDR3 sequence (DNA): TGTGCCAGCTCGGCACAGTTCTCCTACGAGCAGTACTTC.

V is TRBV2 and J is TRBJ1-6; D is perhaps TRBD1 (6 bases). This CDR3 has 15 amino acids. V lost 4 bases and J 7 bases, leaving 14 bases between the germline ends. CDR1 and CDR2 from the germline V gene are SNHLY and FYNNEI. CDR3 coding DNA: TGTGCCAGCAGTGGTAACAGGGCCTCGAATTCACCCCTCCACTTT. Amino acid sequence: CASSGNRASNSPLHF.

The rearrangement links TRBV11-2 to TRBJ2-5, with a weak D call TRBD2 (5 bases). The CDR3 has 12 residues. CDR1 is SGHAT, CDR2 FQNNGV, per germline. V gave up 2 bases and J gave up 5 bases, with 6 bases separating them. CDR3 amino acids: CASSLRGETQYF. The CDR3 nucleotides read TGTGCCAGCAGCTTAAGAGGGGAGACCCAGTACTTC.

This clone was found a few times. J is TRBJ1-2 and V is TRBV5-4; weak D call: TRBD1 (5 bases). The germline V gene encodes CDR1 SGHNT and CDR2 YYREEE (reference sequence). V lost 5 bases and J 7 bases, leaving 21 bases between the germline ends. The length of the CDR3 is 15 residues. CDR3 sequence (DNA): TGTGCCAGCAGTCTTCTGGGACGCGCGGCTTCTGGCTACACCTTC. It yields the protein CASSLLGRAASGYTF. Full variable domain (missing parts from reference TRBV5-4 and TRBJ1-2): ETGVTQSPTHLIKTRGQQVTLRCSSQSGHNTVSWYQQALGQGPQFIFQYYREEENGRGNFPPRFSGLQFPNYSSELNVNALELDDSALYLCASSLLGRAASGYTFGSGTRLTVV.

The CDR3 DNA reads as TGCGCCAGCAGCTTTACAGGGGCATCGAATCAGCCCCAGCATTTT. This sequence encodes CASSFTGASNQPQHF. The chain carries TRBV5-1 and TRBJ1-5, with 7 bases fitting TRBD1. V trimming: 2 bases; J trimming: 4 bases; junction bases outside the gene matches: 6. Germline CDR1 SGHRS, CDR2 YFSETQ. There are 15 residues in the CDR3. Using reference TRBV5-1 and TRBJ1-5 for the parts outside the CDR3, the full variable domain is KAGVTQTPRYLIKTRGQQVTLSCSPISGHRSVSWYQQTPGQGLQFLFEYFSETQRNKGNFPGRFSGRQFSNSRSEMNVSTLELGDSALYLCASSFTGASNQPQHFGDGTRLSIL.

Only a few counts were recorded for this clone. This rearrangement joins TRBV5-1 to TRBJ2-2; D possibly matches TRBD1 or TRBD2 (5 bases each). V was clipped by 3 bases and J by 2 bases, with 11 bases between them. Germline-derived CDR1 and CDR2 are SGHRS and YFSETQ. The CDR3 sequence is 15 residues long. CDR3 in DNA: TGCGCCAGCAGCTCCCGGGACCTAAACACCGGGGAGCTGTTTTTT. As protein: CASSSRDLNTGELFF.

This clone has only a few counts. The V and J genes are TRBV30 and TRBJ2-7; unclear D gene. The CDR3 spans 13 residues. Germline CDR1 is GTSNPN and CDR2 is SVGIG (reference sequence). V was shortened by 0 bases and J by 2 bases, with 8 bases between the two germline ends. CDR3 sequence: CAWSVLSTYEQYF. The CDR3 DNA follows: TGTGCCTGGAGTGTCTTGTCAACCTACGAGCAGTACTTC.

The V gene is TRBV7-9, the J gene TRBJ1-1; tentative D call: TRBD1 (5 bases). Trimming shortened V by 10 bases and J by 4 bases, and 16 bases separated the two germline ends. The CDR3 is made up of 13 amino acids. CDR1 SEHNR and CDR2 FQNEAQ come from the germline V gene (reference sequence). The CDR3 DNA reads as TGTGCCACACAGGTCTTCGAAGGCACTGAAGCTTTCTTT. It translates to CATQVFEGTEAFF. Full variable domain (rest looked up from reference TRBV7-9 and TRBJ1-1): DTGVSQNPRHKITKRGQNVTFRCDPISEHNRLYWYRQTLGQGPEFLTYFQNEAQLEKSRLLSDRFSAERPKGSFSTLEIQRTEQGDSAMYLCATQVFEGTEAFFGQGTRLTVV.

This clone was seen a handful of times. This chain uses TRBV7-3 with TRBJ1-5; 9 bases map to TRBD1. V lost 1 base to trimming and J lost 4 bases; unmatched junction nucleotides: 5. The germline CDR1 and CDR2 sequences are SGHTA and FQGTGA. The length of the CDR3 is 16 residues. CDR3 sequence reads: CASSLSGTGPNQPQHF. The CDR3 DNA reads TGTGCCAGCAGCTTAAGTGGGACAGGGCCTAATCAGCCCCAGCATTTT.